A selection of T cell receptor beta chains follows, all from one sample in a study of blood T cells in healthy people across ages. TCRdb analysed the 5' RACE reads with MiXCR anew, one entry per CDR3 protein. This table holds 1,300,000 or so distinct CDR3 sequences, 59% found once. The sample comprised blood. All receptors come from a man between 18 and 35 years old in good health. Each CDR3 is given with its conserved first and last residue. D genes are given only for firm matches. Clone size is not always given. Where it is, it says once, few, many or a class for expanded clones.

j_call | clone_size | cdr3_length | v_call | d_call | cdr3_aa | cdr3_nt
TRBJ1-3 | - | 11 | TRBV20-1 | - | CSGHSGNTIYF | TGCAGTGGCCACTCTGGAAACACCATATATTTT
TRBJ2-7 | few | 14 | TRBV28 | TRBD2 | CASSPGLAGAGRYF | TGTGCCAGCAGCCCCGGACTAGCGGGGGCAGGTCGGTACTTC
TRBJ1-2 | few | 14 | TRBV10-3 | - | CAISDVRTVYGYTF | TGTGCCATCAGTGATGTACGGACGGTCTATGGCTACACCTTC
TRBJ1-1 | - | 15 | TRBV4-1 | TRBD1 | CASSLSGQGNAEAFF | TGCGCCAGCAGCCTCTCGGGACAGGGGAATGCTGAAGCTTTCTTT
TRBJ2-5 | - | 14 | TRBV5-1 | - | CASSLEGTSETQYF | TGCGCCAGCAGCTTGGAAGGTACCTCGGAGACCCAGTACTTC
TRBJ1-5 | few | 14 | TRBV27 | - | CASSYRFSNQPQHF | TGTGCCAGCAGTTACAGGTTTAGCAATCAGCCCCAGCATTTT
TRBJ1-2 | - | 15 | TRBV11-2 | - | CASSLDGGAGYGYTF | TGTGCCAGCAGCTTAGACGGGGGCGCCGGCTATGGCTACACCTTC
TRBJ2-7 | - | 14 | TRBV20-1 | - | CSALTDSSSYEQYF | TGCAGTGCCCTCACGGACTCCTCCTCCTACGAGCAGTACTTC
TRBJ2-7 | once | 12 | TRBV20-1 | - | CSASGYTYEQYF | TGCAGTGCTAGCGGATATACCTACGAGCAGTACTTC
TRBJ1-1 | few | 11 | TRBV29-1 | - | CSAWDTTEAFF | TGCAGCGCGTGGGACACCACTGAAGCTTTCTTT
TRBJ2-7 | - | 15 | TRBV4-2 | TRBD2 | CASSGTGTSSYEQYF | TGTGCCAGCAGCGGAACCGGGACTAGTTCCTACGAGCAGTACTTC
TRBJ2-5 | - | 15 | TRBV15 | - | CATSRVSFSFNEQYF | TGTGCCACCAGCAGAGTGTCTTTCAGCTTCAATGAGCAGTACTTC
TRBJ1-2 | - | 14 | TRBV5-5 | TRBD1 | CASSLAGTENGYTF | TGTGCCAGCAGCTTGGCGGGGACAGAGAATGGCTACACCTTC
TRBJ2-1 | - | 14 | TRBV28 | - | CASRKRTGYNEQFF | TGTGCCAGCAGGAAGCGGACGGGATACAATGAGCAGTTCTTC
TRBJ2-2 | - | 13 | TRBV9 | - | CASSVGWSGELFF | TGTGCCAGCAGCGTGGGGTGGAGCGGGGAGCTGTTTTTT
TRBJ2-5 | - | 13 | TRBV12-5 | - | CASGKDGQETQYF | TGTGCTAGTGGCAAAGACGGGCAAGAGACCCAGTACTTC
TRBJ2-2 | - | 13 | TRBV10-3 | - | CAINPGTDGELFF | TGTGCCATCAATCCCGGGACGGACGGGGAGCTGTTTTTT
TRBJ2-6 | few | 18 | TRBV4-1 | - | CASSRAQGRLSGANVLTF | TGCGCCAGCAGCCGAGCCCAGGGACGTCTCTCTGGGGCCAACGTCCTGACTTTC
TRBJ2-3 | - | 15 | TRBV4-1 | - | CASSRVLAFRGTQYF | TGCGCCAGCAGCCGAGTTCTTGCATTCCGGGGTACGCAGTATTTT
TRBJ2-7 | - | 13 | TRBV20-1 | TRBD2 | CSAASSGRGEQYF | TGCAGTGCTGCTTCTAGCGGGAGAGGCGAGCAGTACTTC
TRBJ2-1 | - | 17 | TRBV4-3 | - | CASSQGSLEGTYNEQFF | TGCGCCAGCAGCCAAGGGTCCCTCGAAGGGACATACAATGAGCAGTTCTTC
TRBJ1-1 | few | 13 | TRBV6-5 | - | CASTPDLNTEAFF | TGTGCCAGCACCCCAGACTTGAACACTGAAGCTTTCTTT
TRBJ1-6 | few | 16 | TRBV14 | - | CASSPTLGTYNSPLHF | TGTGCCAGCAGCCCGACTTTAGGGACCTATAATTCACCCCTCCACTTT
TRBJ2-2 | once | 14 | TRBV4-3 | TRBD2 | CASGGDYNTGELFF | TGCGCCAGCGGCGGGGACTACAACACCGGGGAGCTGTTTTTT
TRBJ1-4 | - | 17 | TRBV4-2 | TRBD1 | CASSQLPGQGKSEKLFF | TGTGCCAGCAGCCAACTACCGGGACAGGGGAAAAGTGAAAAACTGTTTTTT
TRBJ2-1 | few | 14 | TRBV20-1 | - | CSARDRGIYNEQFF | TGCAGTGCTAGAGATCGGGGGATCTACAATGAGCAGTTCTTC
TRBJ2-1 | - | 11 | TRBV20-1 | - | CSARDRLQQFF | TGCAGTGCTAGAGATAGACTACAGCAGTTCTTC
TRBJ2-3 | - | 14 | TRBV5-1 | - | CASSVQGPTDTQYF | TGCGCCAGCAGCGTACAGGGACCCACAGATACGCAGTATTTT
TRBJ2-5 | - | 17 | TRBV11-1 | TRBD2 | CASSDLLLAGRGNEQYF | TGTGCCAGCAGCGACTTGCTGCTAGCGGGAAGAGGAAATGAGCAGTACTTC
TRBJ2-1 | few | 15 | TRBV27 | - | CASTNGWYSYNEQFF | TGTGCCAGCACCAACGGGTGGTATTCCTACAATGAGCAGTTCTTC
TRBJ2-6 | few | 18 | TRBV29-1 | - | CSAADDSFARTGANVLTF | TGCAGCGCTGCGGATGACAGCTTCGCGAGGACTGGGGCCAACGTCCTGACTTTC
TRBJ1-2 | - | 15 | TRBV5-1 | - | CASSADRPTWDGYTF | TGCGCCAGCAGCGCGGACAGACCGACTTGGGATGGCTACACCTTC
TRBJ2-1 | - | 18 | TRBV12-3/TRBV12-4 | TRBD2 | CASSLTSGSLGGTNEQFF | TGTGCCAGCAGTTTAACTAGCGGGAGCCTCGGGGGAACAAATGAGCAGTTCTTC
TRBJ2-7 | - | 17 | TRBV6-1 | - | CASTYQGNVNLPTEQYF | TGTGCCAGCACCTATCAGGGGAACGTTAATCTGCCTACCGAGCAGTACTTC
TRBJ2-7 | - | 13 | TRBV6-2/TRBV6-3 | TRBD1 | CASRGQEVYEQYF | TGTGCCAGCAGGGGACAGGAAGTCTACGAGCAGTACTTC
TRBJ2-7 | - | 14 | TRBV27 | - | CASSLGRFSYEQYF | TGTGCCAGCAGTCTAGGACGGTTCTCCTACGAGCAGTACTTC
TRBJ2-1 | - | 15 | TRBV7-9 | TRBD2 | CASSLALAEGKWQFF | TGTGCCAGCAGCTTAGCACTAGCGGAGGGTAAATGGCAGTTCTTC
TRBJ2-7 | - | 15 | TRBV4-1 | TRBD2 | CASSPAGGGSYEQYF | TGCGCCAGCAGCCCCGCAGGCGGCGGGAGTTACGAGCAGTACTTC
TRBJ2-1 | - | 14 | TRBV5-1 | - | CASSSALGRNERFF | TGCGCCAGCAGCTCGGCCTTAGGGCGCAATGAGCGGTTCTTC
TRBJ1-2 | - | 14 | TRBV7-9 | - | CASSLATGLTGYTF | TGTGCCAGCAGCTTAGCGACAGGATTGACAGGCTACACCTTC
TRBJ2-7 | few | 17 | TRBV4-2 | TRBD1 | CASSQRTGGDASYEQYF | TGTGCCAGCAGCCAGAGAACAGGGGGCGATGCCTCCTACGAGCAGTACTTC
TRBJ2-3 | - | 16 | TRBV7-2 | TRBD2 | CASSLGRGGVTDTQYF | TGTGCCAGCAGCTTAGGTCGGGGGGGCGTAACAGATACGCAGTATTTT
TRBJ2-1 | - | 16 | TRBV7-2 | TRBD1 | CASSHFSSGGREEQFF | TGTGCCAGCAGCCATTTTTCGTCAGGGGGCAGGGAAGAGCAGTTCTTC
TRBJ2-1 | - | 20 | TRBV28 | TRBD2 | CASSTGVGTSGAYSYNEQFF | TGTGCCAGCAGTACCGGTGTCGGGACTAGCGGGGCATATTCCTACAATGAGCAGTTCTTC
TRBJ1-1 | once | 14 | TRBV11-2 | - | CASSFPGKITEAFF | TGTGCCAGCAGCTTCCCAGGGAAAATCACTGAAGCTTTCTTT
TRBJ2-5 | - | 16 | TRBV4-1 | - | CASSQGAIPRGNEQYF | TGCGCCAGCAGCCAAGGGGCCATCCCCCGTGGCAATGAGCAGTACTTC
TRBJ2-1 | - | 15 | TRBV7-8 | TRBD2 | CASSSGTNVFDEQFF | TGTGCCAGCAGCTCCGGGACTAACGTGTTCGATGAGCAGTTCTTC
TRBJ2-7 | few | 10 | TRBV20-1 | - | CSAALDEQYF | TGCAGTGCTGCCTTAGACGAGCAGTACTTC
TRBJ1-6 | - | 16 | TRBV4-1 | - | CASSHQDGAGLSPLHF | TGCGCCAGCAGCCACCAAGATGGAGCGGGGTTGTCACCCCTCCACTTT
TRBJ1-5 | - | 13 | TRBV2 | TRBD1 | CASRGDSPWPRHF | TGTGCCAGCAGAGGGGACAGTCCGTGGCCCCGGCATTTT
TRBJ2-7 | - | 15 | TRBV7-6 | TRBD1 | CASSPGQGDLREQYF | TGTGCCAGCAGCCCCGGACAGGGGGACCTCCGCGAGCAGTACTTC
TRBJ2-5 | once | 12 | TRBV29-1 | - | CSVDWCQETQYF | TGCAGCGTTGACTGGTGCCAAGAGACCCAGTACTTC
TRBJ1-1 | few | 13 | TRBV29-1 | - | CSVEYKGNTEAFF | TGCAGCGTTGAATACAAGGGGAACACTGAAGCTTTCTTT
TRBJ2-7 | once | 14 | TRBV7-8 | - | CASSFWPENNEQYF | TGTGCCAGCAGCTTTTGGCCTGAGAACAATGAGCAGTACTTC